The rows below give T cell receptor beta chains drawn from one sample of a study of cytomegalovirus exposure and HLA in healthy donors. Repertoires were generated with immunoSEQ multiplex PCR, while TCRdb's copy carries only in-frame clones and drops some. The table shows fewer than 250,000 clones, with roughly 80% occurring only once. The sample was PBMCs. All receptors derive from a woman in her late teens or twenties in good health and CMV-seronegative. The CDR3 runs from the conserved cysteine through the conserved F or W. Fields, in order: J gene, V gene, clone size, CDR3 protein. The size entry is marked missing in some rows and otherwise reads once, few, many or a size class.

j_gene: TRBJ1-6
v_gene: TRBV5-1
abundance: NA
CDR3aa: CASSPGQNYNSPLHF

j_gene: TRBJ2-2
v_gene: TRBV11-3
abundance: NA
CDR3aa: CASSSGVPNTGELFF

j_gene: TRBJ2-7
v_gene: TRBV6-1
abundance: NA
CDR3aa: CASTHRGQYEQYF

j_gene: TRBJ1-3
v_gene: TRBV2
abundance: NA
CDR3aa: CAYLLRDTIYF

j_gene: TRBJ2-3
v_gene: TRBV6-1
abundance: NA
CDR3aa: CASSESGTSTDTQYF

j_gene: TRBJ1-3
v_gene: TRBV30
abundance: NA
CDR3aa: CAWTGTGRDTIYF

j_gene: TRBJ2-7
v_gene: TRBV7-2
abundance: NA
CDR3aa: CASRVGGAASYEQYF

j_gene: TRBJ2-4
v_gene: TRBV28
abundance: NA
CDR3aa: CASSDDYSLAKNIQYF

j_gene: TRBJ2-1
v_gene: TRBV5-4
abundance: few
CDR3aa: CASSLGGTGVQFF

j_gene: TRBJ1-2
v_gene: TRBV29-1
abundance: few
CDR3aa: CSVGPSEGYGYTF

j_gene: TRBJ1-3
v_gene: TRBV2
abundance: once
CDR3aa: CASRMDSSGNTIYF

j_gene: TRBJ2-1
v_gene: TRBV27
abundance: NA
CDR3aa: CASSFRSSYNEQFF

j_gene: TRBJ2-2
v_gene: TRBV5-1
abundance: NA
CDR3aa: CASSLAGVKTGELFF

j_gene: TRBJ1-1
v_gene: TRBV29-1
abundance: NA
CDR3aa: CSVERGTGTEAFF

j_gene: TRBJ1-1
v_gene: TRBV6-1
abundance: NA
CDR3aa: CASSEAERFGRGNTEAFF

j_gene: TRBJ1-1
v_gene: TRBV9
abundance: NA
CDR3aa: CASSVAGDRYTEAFF

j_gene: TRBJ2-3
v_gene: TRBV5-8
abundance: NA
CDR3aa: CASSSGQVRTDTQYF

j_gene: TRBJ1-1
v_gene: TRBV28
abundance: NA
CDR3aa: CASSLSGEKTEAFF

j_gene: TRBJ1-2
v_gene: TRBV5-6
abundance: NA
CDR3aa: CASSLGPRNYGYTF

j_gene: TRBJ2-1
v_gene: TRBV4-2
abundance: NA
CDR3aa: CASSQNVLAGGYNEQFF